This TCR beta chain is from a study of T cell changes during pregnancy in multiple sclerosis. V shed 4 bases and J 0 bases; nucleotides not matched to a gene: 13. Germline-derived CDR1 and CDR2 are SGHRS and YFSETQ. The length of the CDR3 is 18 residues. Assay: immunoSEQ multiplex PCR; the TCRdb copy retains only in-frame clones and omits some. The sample comprises about 72,000 clones, around 91% of which are singletons, and about 0.75% rests with the top ten. The sample here was peripheral blood, taken in the third trimester of pregnancy. The receptor's source is a female donor in good health, enrolled as a control in a pregnancy study. V and J are TRBV5-1 and TRBJ1-2; TRBD1 matches 9 bases. CDR3 region: CASSLSTGTGSSNYGYTF. CDR3 DNA: TGCGCCAGCAGCCTATCTACCGGGACAGGGTCCTCTAACTATGGCTACACCTTC.